This TCR beta chain was found in a study of metastatic and nonmetastatic thyroid tumors. TCRdb re-analyzed the PCR reads using MiXCR. This table holds approximately 30,000 clones, under 20% found once. This clone was counted a few times. Its specificity is unknown. A much bigger clone sits one base away, suggesting this may be a read error. Likely a read error: the CDR3 ends without its conserved phenylalanine or tryptophan. It is unclear where the CDR3 begins or ends on the DNA, so no DNA is shown, and the CDR3 is as TCRdb lists it. Nobody among the patients had been given any treatment before thyroid surgery. Study-wide points: As reported, TCR beta diversity in blood and tumor was significantly higher in malignant thyroid tumors than in benign nodules.

Both ends counted, the CDR3 spans 11 residues. Germline V gene data show CDR1 as MNHNS and CDR2 as SASEGT. The origin of this receptor is a female donor with papillary thyroid cancer or a benign thyroid nodule (not recorded which). Some clones in this sample may be carry-over from other donors' samples. The sample taken for sequencing was blood. The chain couples TRBV6-1 to TRBJ2-7; TRBD1, the D gene given by the table, was not confirmed from the DNA. CDR3: CASVGPAGAYS.